This TCR beta chain derives from a study of cytomegalovirus exposure and HLA in healthy donors. Study conclusions and caveats: In the analysis, some V segments, TRBV6-2 and TRBV6-3 included, were excluded as indistinguishable. From TCR beta sequences, most subjects' HLA-A and HLA-B alleles were reportedly predicted accurately.

The germline gives CDR1 WNHNN, CDR2 SYGVQD (reference sequence). The CDR3 is 13 residues long. V lost 4 bases, J lost 3 bases, and 9 bases lay in between. PCR involved 60 Vbeta and 13 Jbeta primers. The data were produced by immunoSEQ multiplex PCR, yet TCRdb's version contains in-frame clones alone and is incomplete. The repertoire holds some 200,000 clones, more than 65% seen once, with around 4% in the top ten. With regard to this clone: The antigen is not known.

This clonotype was sampled from a man aged 50 to 60 in good health and CMV-seronegative. Sequencing was performed on PBMCs. V is TRBV10-1 and J is TRBJ2-5, with D possibly being TRBD2 (5 bases). CDR3 in amino acids: CASSAFGEETQYF. The CDR3 region has the DNA TGCGCCAGCAGTGCTTTCGGGGAAGAGACCCAGTACTTC.